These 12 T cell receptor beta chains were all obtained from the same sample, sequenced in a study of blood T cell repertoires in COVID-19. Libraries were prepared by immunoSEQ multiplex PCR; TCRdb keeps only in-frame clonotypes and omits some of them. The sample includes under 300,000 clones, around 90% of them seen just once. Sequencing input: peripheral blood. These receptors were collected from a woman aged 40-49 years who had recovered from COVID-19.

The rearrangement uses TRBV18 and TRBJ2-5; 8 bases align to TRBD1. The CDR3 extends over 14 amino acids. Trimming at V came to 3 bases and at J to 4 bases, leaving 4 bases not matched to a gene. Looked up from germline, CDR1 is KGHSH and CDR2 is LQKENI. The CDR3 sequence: CASSPRTGRETQYF. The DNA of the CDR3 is TGTGCCAGCTCACCCCGGACAGGGAGAGAGACCCAGTACTTC. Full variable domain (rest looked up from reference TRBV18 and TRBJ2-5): NAGVMQNPRHLVRRRGQEARLRCSPMKGHSHVYWYRQLPEEGLKFMVYLQKENIIDESGMPKERFSAEFPKEGPSILRIQQVVRGDSAAYFCASSPRTGRETQYFGPGTRLLVL.

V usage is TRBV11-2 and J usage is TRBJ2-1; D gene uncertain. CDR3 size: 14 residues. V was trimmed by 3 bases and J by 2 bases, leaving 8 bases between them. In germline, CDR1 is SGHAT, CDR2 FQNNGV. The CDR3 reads CASSFLRTYNEQFF. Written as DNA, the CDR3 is TGTGCCAGCAGCTTTTTGCGGACCTACAATGAGCAGTTCTTC.

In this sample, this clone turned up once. The CDR3 region is CASSRPGGDTEAFF. The CDR3 nucleotides are TGTGCCAGCAGCCGGCCGGGGGGGGACACTGAAGCTTTCTTT. V gene TRBV3-1 (or the pseudogene TRBV3-2) combines with J gene TRBJ1-1; D may be TRBD1 (5 bases). Per germline, CDR1 LGHDT and CDR2 YNNKEL (reference sequence). V shed 4 bases and J shed 3 bases, with 12 bases lying between them. The CDR3 totals 14 residues.

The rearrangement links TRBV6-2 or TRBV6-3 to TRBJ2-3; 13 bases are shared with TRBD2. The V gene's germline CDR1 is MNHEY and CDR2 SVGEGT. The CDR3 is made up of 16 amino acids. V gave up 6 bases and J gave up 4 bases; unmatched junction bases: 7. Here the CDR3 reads CASSPRTSGSSDTQYF. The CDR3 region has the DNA TGTGCCAGCAGCCCGAGGACTAGCGGGAGTTCAGATACGCAGTATTTT.

The CDR3 loop reads CASSPRTRWGTGELFF. The CDR3 nucleotides are TGTGCCAGTAGTCCCCGGACAAGATGGGGCACCGGGGAGCTGTTTTTT. The V call is TRBV19, the J call TRBJ2-2, with D possibly matching TRBD1 (5 bases). Germline CDR1 is LNHDA and CDR2 is SQIVND (reference sequence). This CDR3 is built from 16 residues. Trimming took off 5 bases at V and 4 bases at J, with 17 bases between the two ends.

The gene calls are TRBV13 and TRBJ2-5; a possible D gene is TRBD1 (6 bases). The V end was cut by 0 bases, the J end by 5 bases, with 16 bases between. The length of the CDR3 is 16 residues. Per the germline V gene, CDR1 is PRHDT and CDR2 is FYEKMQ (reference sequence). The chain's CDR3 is CASSLGRDTVWETQYF. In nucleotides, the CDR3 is TGTGCCAGCAGCTTAGGCCGGGACACAGTATGGGAGACCCAGTACTTC.

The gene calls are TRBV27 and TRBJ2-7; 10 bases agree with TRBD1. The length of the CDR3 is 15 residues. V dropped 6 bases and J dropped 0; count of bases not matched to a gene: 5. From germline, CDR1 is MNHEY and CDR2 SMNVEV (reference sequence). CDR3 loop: CASRTDRGISYEQYV. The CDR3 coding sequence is TGTGCCAGCAGGACGGACAGGGGGATCTCCTACGAGCAGTACGTC.

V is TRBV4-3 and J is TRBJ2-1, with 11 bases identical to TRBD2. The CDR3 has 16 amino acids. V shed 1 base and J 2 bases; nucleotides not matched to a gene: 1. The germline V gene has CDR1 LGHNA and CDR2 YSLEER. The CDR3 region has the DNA TGCGCCAGCAGCCAAGTGGGACTAGCGGCCTACAATGAGCAGTTCTTC. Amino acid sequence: CASSQVGLAAYNEQFF.

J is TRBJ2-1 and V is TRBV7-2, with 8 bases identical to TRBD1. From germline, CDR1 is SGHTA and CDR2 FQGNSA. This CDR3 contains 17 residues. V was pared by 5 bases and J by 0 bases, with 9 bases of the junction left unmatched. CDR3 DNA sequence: TGTGCCAGCAGCGCAGGGGGCCCGCCGAGCTCCTACAATGAGCAGTTCTTC. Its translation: CASSAGGPPSSYNEQFF.

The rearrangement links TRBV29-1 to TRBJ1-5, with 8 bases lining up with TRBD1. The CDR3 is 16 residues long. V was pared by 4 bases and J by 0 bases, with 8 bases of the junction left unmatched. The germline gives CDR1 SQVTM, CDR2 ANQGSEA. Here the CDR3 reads CSVVLTGVGSNQPQHF. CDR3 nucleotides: TGCAGCGTTGTCCTGACAGGGGTCGGTAGCAATCAGCCCCAGCATTTT. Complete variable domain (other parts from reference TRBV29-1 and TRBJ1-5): SAVISQKPSRDICQRGTSLTIQCQVDSQVTMMFWYRQQPGQSLTLIATANQGSEATYESGFVIDKFPISRPNLTFSTLTVSNMSPEDSSIYLCSVVLTGVGSNQPQHFGDGTRLSIL.

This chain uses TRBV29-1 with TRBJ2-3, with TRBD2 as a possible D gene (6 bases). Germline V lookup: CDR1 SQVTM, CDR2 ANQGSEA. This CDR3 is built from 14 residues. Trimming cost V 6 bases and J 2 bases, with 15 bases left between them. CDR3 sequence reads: CSVQDYRATDTQYF. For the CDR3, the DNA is TGCAGCGTGCAGGACTATCGAGCCACAGATACGCAGTATTTT.

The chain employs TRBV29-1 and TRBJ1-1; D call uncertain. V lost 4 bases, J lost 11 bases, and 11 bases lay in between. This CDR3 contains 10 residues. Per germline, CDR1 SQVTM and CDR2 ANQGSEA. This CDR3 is CSVGGGRAFF. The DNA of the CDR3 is TGCAGCGTTGGAGGTGGTAGGGCTTTCTTT.